The rows below give T cell receptor beta chains drawn from one sample of a study of T cells in localized non-small cell lung cancer. Some clones are missing from TCRdb's copy, which holds only in-frame ones; the method was immunoSEQ multiplex PCR. The sample lists over 65,000 clones, roughly 83% occurring once. The material was peripheral blood, obtained before any cancer treatment. The origin of the receptors is an older female donor with stage I lung adenocarcinoma. CDR3s include the opening cysteine and the closing phenylalanine or tryptophan. The D gene is left open where the match is weak. Clone size is shown for a subset of rows, as once, few, many or a class of expanded clone.

j_call v_call d_call clone_size cdr3_aa cdr3_nt
TRBJ1-2 TRBV28 - - CASSLRGGQSSF TGTGCCAGCAGTTTGAGGGGTGGACAGTCGTCCTTC
TRBJ1-4 TRBV11-3 - - CASSLDGEKLFF TGTGCCAGCAGCTTAGATGGTGAAAAACTGTTTTTT
TRBJ2-1 TRBV9 - - CASSPRDHNEQFF TGTGCCAGCAGCCCCCGGGACCACAATGAGCAGTTCTTC
TRBJ2-7 TRBV15 TRBD1 - CATSRTTGGVRHEQYF TGTGCCACCAGCAGGACGACAGGGGGCGTTCGCCACGAGCAGTACTTC
TRBJ2-5 TRBV4-3 - - CASSQVVGETQYF TGCGCCAGCAGCCAAGTAGTTGGAGAGACCCAGTACTTC
TRBJ2-5 TRBV7-6 - few CASSSPGLDIIGVKETQYF TGTGCCAGCAGCTCGCCGGGACTCGACATTATCGGGGTCAAAGAGACCCAGTACTTC
TRBJ2-1 TRBV7-6 TRBD2 - CASSLVLAGELRDNEQFF TGTGCCAGCAGCTTAGTTTTAGCGGGAGAGTTGCGGGACAATGAGCAGTTCTTC
TRBJ2-1 TRBV19 TRBD2 - CASKPSVGGIYNEQFF TGTGCCAGTAAACCTAGTGTGGGAGGGATCTACAATGAGCAGTTCTTC
TRBJ2-2 TRBV7-8 TRBD1 - CASSLNPGQVNTGELFF TGTGCCAGCAGCTTAAACCCCGGACAGGTCAACACCGGGGAGCTGTTTTTT
TRBJ2-2 TRBV5-1 TRBD1 - CASSFRTGGDAGELFF TGCGCCAGCAGCTTTAGGACAGGGGGAGACGCCGGGGAGCTGTTTTTT
TRBJ1-6 TRBV11-2 - once CASNLTPNNSPLHF TGTGCCAGCAATTTGACACCCAATAATTCACCCCTCCACTTT
TRBJ2-1 TRBV5-8 TRBD2 once CASSLGTGGSYNEQFF TGTGCCAGCAGCTTGGGGACGGGGGGCTCCTACAATGAGCAGTTCTTC
TRBJ2-7 TRBV7-2 - - CASSLGFYTGEQYF TGTGCCAGCAGCTTAGGATTTTACACAGGCGAGCAGTACTTC
TRBJ2-2 TRBV7-3 TRBD1 - CASSLSQGSYVGELFF TGTGCCAGCAGCTTGTCACAGGGGTCTTATGTCGGGGAGCTGTTTTTT
TRBJ2-7 TRBV11-3 - - CASSPGTYEQYF TGTGCCAGCAGCCCCGGGACTTACGAGCAGTACTTC
TRBJ1-3 TRBV28 - - CASSLAGLGGNTIYF TGTGCCAGCAGTTTGGCAGGCTTGGGGGGAAACACCATATATTTT
TRBJ2-3 TRBV6-5 - - CASSLSLRGYTQYF TGTGCCAGCAGTCTCTCCTTACGGGGGTATACGCAGTATTTT
TRBJ2-7 TRBV18 TRBD2 few CASSTGTSGLREQYF TGTGCCAGCTCAACCGGGACTAGCGGCCTTCGGGAGCAGTACTTC
TRBJ2-3 TRBV5-4 - - CASSLAEQRTDTQYF TGTGCCAGCAGCTTGGCCGAGCAGCGCACAGATACGCAGTATTTT
TRBJ1-5 TRBV18 - - CASAQQAPLNQPQHF TGTGCCAGCGCACAGCAGGCGCCCCTCAATCAGCCCCAGCATTTT
TRBJ2-1 TRBV10-3 - - CAISLKPGTGGDEQFF TGTGCCATCAGCCTTAAACCCGGGACCGGAGGGGATGAGCAGTTCTTC
TRBJ2-1 TRBV13 - - CASSLPRAGVSEQFF TGTGCCAGCAGCCTGCCAAGGGCAGGGGTTAGTGAGCAGTTCTTC
TRBJ2-1 TRBV10-3 TRBD2 - CAISGGTSGSPYNEQFF TGTGCCATCAGTGGGGGGACTAGCGGGAGTCCCTACAATGAGCAGTTCTTC
TRBJ2-2 TRBV6-6 TRBD2 - CASGTSGRTGELFF TGTGCCAGTGGGACTAGCGGGAGAACCGGGGAGCTGTTTTTT
TRBJ2-5 TRBV14 - - CASSPRVKAEETQYF TGTGCCAGCAGCCCCCGGGTTAAGGCGGAGGAGACCCAGTACTTC
TRBJ2-1 TRBV7-8 - - CASSLFLARNEQFF TGTGCCAGCAGCTTATTCCTAGCCCGTAATGAGCAGTTCTTC
TRBJ1-6 TRBV2 - few CASSADSPRNSPLHF TGTGCCAGCAGCGCGGACAGTCCGAGGAATTCACCCCTCCACTTT
TRBJ2-1 TRBV11-1 TRBD2 - CANSLTASGSYEQFF TGTGCCAACAGCTTAACGGCTAGCGGGAGCTATGAGCAGTTCTTC
TRBJ2-1 TRBV11-3 TRBD2 once CASSLGGTRVNEQFF TGTGCCAGCAGCCTGGGGGGGACCAGGGTGAATGAGCAGTTCTTC
TRBJ1-1 TRBV9 - - CASKRGANTEAFF TGTGCCAGCAAGAGAGGGGCGAACACTGAAGCTTTCTTT
TRBJ2-2 TRBV4-1 TRBD2 few CASSIAGDGTGELFF TGCGCCAGCAGCATAGCGGGAGATGGGACCGGGGAGCTGTTTTTT
TRBJ2-5 TRBV6-1 - - CASSVGETQYF TGTGCCAGCAGTGTGGGGGAGACCCAGTACTTC
TRBJ2-5 TRBV19 TRBD2 - CASSRGLAGVQETQYF TGTGCCAGTAGTAGGGGACTAGCGGGAGTTCAAGAGACCCAGTACTTC
TRBJ1-1 TRBV6-1 - - CASSEKAVNTEAFF TGTGCCAGCAGTGAAAAAGCGGTGAACACTGAAGCTTTCTTT
TRBJ2-7 TRBV15 - - CATSREFGPSGAREQYF TGTGCCACCAGCAGAGAGTTTGGGCCAAGTGGAGCTCGCGAGCAGTACTTC
TRBJ2-2 TRBV7-8 - few CASSLSTITNTGELFF TGTGCCAGCAGCTTATCAACTATTACGAACACCGGGGAGCTGTTTTTT
TRBJ2-3 TRBV7-3 TRBD2 - CASSLGRGANTDTQYF TGTGCCAGCAGCCTTGGGAGGGGAGCGAACACAGATACGCAGTATTTT
TRBJ1-1 TRBV28 - - CASSLVGPGYTEAFF TGTGCCAGCAGTTTGGTGGGGCCCGGTTACACTGAAGCTTTCTTT
TRBJ2-5 TRBV5-1 - - CASSLTGSRETQYF TGCGCCAGCAGCTTGACAGGGTCTAGGGAGACCCAGTACTTC
TRBJ1-4 TRBV5-1 - - CASSLIGDEKLFF TGCGCCAGCAGCTTGATTGGGGATGAAAAACTGTTTTTT
TRBJ1-1 TRBV28 - - CASSRPWATEAFF TGTGCCAGCAGCCGGCCGTGGGCCACTGAAGCTTTCTTT
TRBJ1-5 TRBV28 - - CASSADGDVQPQHF TGTGCCAGCTCGGCGGACGGAGATGTTCAGCCCCAGCATTTT
TRBJ1-4 TRBV2 - - CASSVRVLEKLFF TGTGCCAGCAGTGTGAGGGTTTTGGAAAAACTGTTTTTT
TRBJ1-5 TRBV27 - once CASSPLAGTEYQPQHF TGTGCCAGCAGTCCCCTCGCCGGGACGGAATATCAGCCCCAGCATTTT
TRBJ2-7 TRBV11-3 - - CASSLDFVGSYEQYF TGTGCCAGCAGCTTAGATTTCGTGGGATCCTACGAGCAGTACTTC
TRBJ2-2 TRBV6-1 - once CASRTHFANTGELFF TGTGCCAGCAGGACCCACTTCGCGAACACCGGGGAGCTGTTTTTT
TRBJ2-1 TRBV27 - - CASSLRDGREQFF TGTGCCAGCAGTTTGCGGGACGGCCGTGAGCAGTTCTTC
TRBJ2-5 TRBV5-1 - - CASTAEGRGLSETQYF TGCGCCAGCACTGCCGAGGGTAGGGGGTTGTCCGAGACCCAGTACTTC
TRBJ2-7 TRBV2 - - CASTPDRSYEQYF TGTGCCAGCACGCCGGACCGTTCCTACGAGCAGTACTTC
TRBJ2-7 TRBV7-2 TRBD1 - CASSRSRTGKYEQYF TGTGCCAGCTCCCGAAGCAGGACAGGTAAATACGAGCAGTACTTC
TRBJ2-5 TRBV11-2 - - CASRAGTRETQYF TGTGCCAGCAGGGCGGGTACCCGGGAGACCCAGTACTTC
TRBJ2-7 TRBV12-5 - few CASGANGYEQYF TGTGCTAGTGGGGCAAATGGGTACGAGCAGTACTTC
TRBJ2-1 TRBV27 - - CASSLDWGAGEEYNEQFF TGTGCCAGCAGTTTAGACTGGGGGGCAGGGGAAGAGTACAATGAGCAGTTCTTC
TRBJ2-1 TRBV28 - - CASSFLHGEQFF TGTGCCAGCAGTTTCCTACACGGTGAGCAGTTCTTC